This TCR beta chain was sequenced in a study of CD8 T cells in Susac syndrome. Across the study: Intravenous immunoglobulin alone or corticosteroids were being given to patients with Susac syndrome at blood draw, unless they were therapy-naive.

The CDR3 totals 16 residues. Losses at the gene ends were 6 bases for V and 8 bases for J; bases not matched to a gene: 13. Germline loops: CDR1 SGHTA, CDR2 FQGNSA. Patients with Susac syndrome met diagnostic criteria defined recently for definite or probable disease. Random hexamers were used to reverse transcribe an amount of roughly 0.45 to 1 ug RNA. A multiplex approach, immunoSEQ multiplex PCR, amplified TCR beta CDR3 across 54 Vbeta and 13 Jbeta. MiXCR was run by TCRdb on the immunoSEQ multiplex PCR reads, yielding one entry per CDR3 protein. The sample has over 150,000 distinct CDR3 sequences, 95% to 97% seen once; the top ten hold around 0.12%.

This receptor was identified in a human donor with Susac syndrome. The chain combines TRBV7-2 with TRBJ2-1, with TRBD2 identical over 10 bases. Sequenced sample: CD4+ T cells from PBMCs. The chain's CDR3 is CASSWLPSGSGDEQFF. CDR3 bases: TGTGCCAGCAGTTGGCTTCCTAGCGGGAGTGGAGATGAGCAGTTCTTC.